This TCR beta chain was found in a study of cytomegalovirus exposure and HLA in healthy donors. The PCR had 60 Vbeta and 13 Jbeta primers. The assay was immunoSEQ multiplex PCR, and TCRdb's table has in-frame clones only and misses some. The sample includes tens of thousands of clones, approximately 70% of them seen just once. This CDR3 comprises 14 residues. J gave up 4 bases and V 8 bases, and 2 bases lay outside the gene matches. Germline V gene lookup returns CDR1 SNHLY and CDR2 FYNNEI. The study's findings and limits: One variant, a missense change in DCLRE1C, was linked in a later analysis to TCR beta V- and J-gene trimming. In vitro confirmation showed a few CMV-associated chains to be CMV antigen specific.

On this clone itself: Its target is unknown.

The chain carries TRBV2 and TRBJ1-4; 12 bases are a match to TRBD1. This clonotype was sampled from a man aged 25 to 45 in good health and CMV-seronegative. The specimen sequenced was PBMCs. Here the CDR3 DNA reads TGTGCCAGCGGGGACAGGGGGCTTAATGAAAAACTGTTTTTT. Protein sequence: CASGDRGLNEKLFF.